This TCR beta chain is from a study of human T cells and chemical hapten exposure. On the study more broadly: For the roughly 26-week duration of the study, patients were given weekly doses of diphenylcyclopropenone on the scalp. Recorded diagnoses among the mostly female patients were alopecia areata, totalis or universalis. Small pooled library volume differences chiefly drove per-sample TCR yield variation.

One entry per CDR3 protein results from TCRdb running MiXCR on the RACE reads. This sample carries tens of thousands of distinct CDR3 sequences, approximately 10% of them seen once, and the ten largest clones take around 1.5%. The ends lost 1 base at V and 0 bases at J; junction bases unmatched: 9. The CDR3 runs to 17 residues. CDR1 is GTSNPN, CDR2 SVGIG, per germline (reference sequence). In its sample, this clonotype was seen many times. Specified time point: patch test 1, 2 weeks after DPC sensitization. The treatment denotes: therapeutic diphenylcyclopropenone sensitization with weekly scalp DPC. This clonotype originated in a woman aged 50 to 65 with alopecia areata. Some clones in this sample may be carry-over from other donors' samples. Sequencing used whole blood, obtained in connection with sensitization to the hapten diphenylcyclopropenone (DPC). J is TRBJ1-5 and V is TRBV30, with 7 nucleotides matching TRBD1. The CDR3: CAWSGKGARYSNQPQHF. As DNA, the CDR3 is TGTGCCTGGAGTGGTAAGGGGGCGCGGTATAGCAATCAGCCCCAGCATTTT.